The sequence of this T cell receptor (beta chain) was determined in a study of identical twins. The J segment lost 7 bases and the V segment lost 1 base, leaving 0 bases of the junction unmatched. CDR1 and CDR2 (germline): SEHNR, FQNEAQ (reference sequence). The CDR3 extends over 14 amino acids. A universal primer site arose from template switching, and cDNA bore unique molecular identifiers. TCRdb re-called the 5' RACE reads through MiXCR, storing one row per CDR3 protein. The sample holds 1.5 million to 2 million distinct CDR3 sequences, around 33% seen once. Study-level results: In beta out-of-frame sequences, the excess sharing between twins was weaker. Zero-insertion analyses might be partly confounded by invariant T cells like MAIT and iNKT.

This clonotype has only a few counts. Its antigen is as yet unknown. This chain links TRBV7-9 with TRBJ2-2; TRBD2 matches 10 bases. The clonotype was recovered from a newborn girl in good health. Sequences were obtained from cord blood. The CDR3 spells CASSLGTSGGELFF. The CDR3 DNA reads TGTGCCAGCAGCTTAGGGACTAGCGGCGGGGAGCTGTTTTTT.